Shown below are 14 T cell receptor beta chains from a single sample sequenced in a study of cytomegalovirus exposure and HLA in healthy donors. Profiling relied on immunoSEQ multiplex PCR, and the TCRdb table lists in-frame clones only, not all of them. This sample carries tens of thousands of clones, more than 90% of them seen once, and the ten largest clones take roughly 1.1%. Input material: PBMCs. The receptors come from a man between 18 and 29 years old in good health and CMV-seronegative.

This sequence joins TRBV5-4 and TRBJ2-2; 9 positions match TRBD2. Germline V lookup: CDR1 SGHNT, CDR2 YYREEE (reference sequence). V trimming: 1 base; J trimming: 6 bases; junction bases outside the gene matches: 7. CDR3 size: 16 residues. CDR3 in DNA: TGTGCCAGCAGCTTGAAGCTCCTAGCGGGACCCGGGGAGCTGTTTTTT. This gives the protein CASSLKLLAGPGELFF. Full variable domain (remainder filled in from reference TRBV5-4 and TRBJ2-2): ETGVTQSPTHLIKTRGQQVTLRCSSQSGHNTVSWYQQALGQGPQFIFQYYREEENGRGNFPPRFSGLQFPNYSSELNVNALELDDSALYLCASSLKLLAGPGELFFGEGSRLTVL.

CDR3 in DNA: TGTGCCAGCAGCTTGGGGGGAGCGGGCACCTCCTACGAGCAGTACTTC. This codes for CASSLGGAGTSYEQYF. The chain has TRBV5-4 and TRBJ2-7; D possibly corresponds to TRBD2 (6 bases). V lost 0 bases to trimming and J lost 0 bases, with 13 bases between them. This CDR3 has 16 residues. CDR1 and CDR2 (germline): SGHNT, YYREEE (reference sequence).

V usage is TRBV19 and J usage is TRBJ1-5; 11 bases line up with TRBD1. Germline CDR1 reads LNHDA; CDR2 reads SQIVND (reference sequence). The length of the CDR3 is 17 residues. V dropped 4 bases and J dropped 2; count of bases not matched to a gene: 7. CDR3 in DNA: TGTGCCAGTAGTAGCGGACAGGGGGCAGTCGGCAATCAGCCCCAGCATTTT. Translating gives CASSSGQGAVGNQPQHF.

The J gene is TRBJ2-7, the V gene TRBV2; D is perhaps TRBD2 (5 bases). CDR1 is SNHLY, CDR2 FYNNEI, per germline. This CDR3 contains 14 residues. V was shortened by 4 bases and J by 4 bases, with 14 bases between the two germline ends. The CDR3 reads CASSGGELVYEQYF. The CDR3 DNA follows: TGTGCCAGCAGTGGCGGAGAACTAGTTTACGAGCAGTACTTC.

In this sample, this clone turned up once. CDR3 sequence: CASSRAGGIQYF. Written as DNA, the CDR3 is TGTGCCAGCAGCCGGGCGGGCGGCATTCAGTACTTC. V usage is TRBV11-3 and J usage is TRBJ2-4; D is possibly TRBD2 (5 bases). CDR3 length equals 12 residues. V was clipped by 5 bases and J by 9 bases, with 11 bases between them. The germline V gene encodes CDR1 SGHNT and CDR2 YENEEA.

The chain carries TRBV29-1 and TRBJ2-1, with 14 nucleotides matching TRBD2. Germline V gene sequence: CDR1 SQVTM, CDR2 ANQGSEA. J was trimmed by 9 bases and V by 6 bases; bases with no gene match: 7. This CDR3 has 14 residues. The CDR3 DNA reads TGCAGCGTCGCCGGGACTAGCGGGAGTAGTGAGCAGTTCTTC. This encodes CSVAGTSGSSEQFF.

The chain has TRBV5-6 and TRBJ2-7; 12 bases map to TRBD2. V was clipped by 5 bases and J by 0 bases; unmatched bases: 6. Germline assignment: CDR1 SGHDT and CDR2 YYEEEE. This CDR3 is 16 amino acids long. DNA for the CDR3: TGTGCCAGCAGATCGGGACTAGCGGGCCCCTCCTACGAGCAGTACTTC. Its protein product is CASRSGLAGPSYEQYF.

The chain links TRBV11-2 to TRBJ2-3; possibly TRBD2 for D (6 bases). V shed 5 bases and J shed 2 bases, with 14 bases lying between them. This CDR3 has 15 residues. Germline assignment: CDR1 SGHAT and CDR2 FQNNGV. The DNA for the CDR3 is TGTGCCAGCAGCCCTGTCGGAGGGGTCACAGATACGCAGTATTTT. The encoded protein is CASSPVGGVTDTQYF.

This sequence joins TRBV27 and TRBJ1-3; D call uncertain. V lost 6 bases and J lost 1, with 16 bases in between. CDR1 MNHEY and CDR2 SMNVEV come from the germline V gene (reference sequence). The length of the CDR3 is 16 residues. The CDR3 here is CASSTTPAQSGNTIYF. Here the CDR3 DNA reads TGTGCCAGCAGCACGACCCCCGCACAGTCTGGAAACACCATATATTTT.

This clone showed up just once. The CDR3 is CASSAQAGVGYTF. CDR3 sequence (DNA): TGTGCCAGCAGCGCACAGGCAGGGGTTGGCTACACCTTC. This sequence joins TRBV7-3 and TRBJ1-2; tentative D call: TRBD1 (6 bases). The CDR3 extends over 13 amino acids. Looked up from germline, CDR1 is SGHTA and CDR2 is FQGTGA. Trimming pared 5 bases from V and 7 bases from J, leaving 14 bases between.

The chain uses TRBV6-5 and TRBJ2-3; D may be TRBD2 (6 bases). Germline loops: CDR1 MNHEY, CDR2 SVGAGI. The CDR3 spans 16 residues. Trimming removed 0 bases at V and 1 base at J, with 11 bases between. The CDR3 sequence is CASSYSRELGTDTQYF. CDR3 coding DNA: TGTGCCAGCAGTTACTCACGGGAGTTGGGCACAGATACGCAGTATTTT.

The chain joins TRBV5-1 to TRBJ2-1, with D possibly TRBD2 on 5 matching bases. The V gene's germline CDR1 is SGHRS and CDR2 YFSETQ. CDR3 length: 16 amino acids. The V end lost 4 bases, the J end lost 2 bases, and 16 bases lay between the germline ends. For the CDR3, the DNA is TGCGCCAGCAGCCTTACCACCCGGGAAACCTACAATGAGCAGTTCTTC. This translates into CASSLTTRETYNEQFF.

The chain employs TRBV6-5 and TRBJ2-7; 13 bases align to TRBD2. Trimming removed 5 bases from V and 4 bases from J; junction bases left unmatched: 5. The germline V gene encodes CDR1 MNHEY and CDR2 SVGAGI. CDR3 size: 15 residues. The CDR3 sequence is CASSRGTSGTYEQYF. Here the CDR3 DNA reads TGTGCCAGCAGTCGCGGGACTAGCGGGACATACGAGCAGTACTTC.

The chain has TRBV13 and TRBJ2-1, with 10 bases lining up with TRBD2. The CDR3 sequence is 16 residues long. Germline values: CDR1 PRHDT, CDR2 FYEKMQ (reference sequence). V trimming: 1 base; J trimming: 6 bases; junction bases outside the gene matches: 6. This CDR3 reads CASSLAGLAAINEQFF. CDR3 in DNA: TGTGCCAGCAGCTTAGCCGGACTAGCGGCAATCAATGAGCAGTTCTTC.